The 5 T cell receptor beta chains presented below share a single source sample, sequenced in a study of T cell changes during pregnancy in multiple sclerosis. Assay: immunoSEQ multiplex PCR; the TCRdb copy retains only in-frame clones and omits some. In the table there are 52,000 or so clones, 70% to 90% of which are singletons. The sequenced sample was CD4+ T cells from peripheral blood mononuclear cells, obtained in the first trimester of pregnancy. Receptor source: a female donor with multiple sclerosis, enrolled in a pregnancy study.

The V and J genes are TRBV28 and TRBJ1-2; unclear D gene. From germline, CDR1 is MDHEN and CDR2 SYDVKM. Trimming removed 5 bases from V and 6 bases from J, with 10 bases in between. The CDR3 has 12 amino acids. CDR3: CASSPPGNGYTF. The CDR3 nucleotides are TGTGCCAGCAGTCCACCAGGAAATGGCTACACCTTC.

V is TRBV10-3 and J is TRBJ2-5, with D possibly TRBD2 on 5 matching bases. Germline V gene lookup returns CDR1 ENHRY and CDR2 SYGVKD. The CDR3 totals 12 residues. V dropped 4 bases and J dropped 2 bases, with 5 bases sitting between them. The CDR3 DNA reads as TGTGCCATCAGTGGGACTCAAGAGACCCAGTACTTC. It translates to CAISGTQETQYF.

This chain links TRBV28 with TRBJ1-4; tentative D call: TRBD1 (5 bases). The CDR3 has 14 amino acids. V shed 5 bases and J shed 5 bases, with 12 bases lying between them. Germline assignment: CDR1 MDHEN and CDR2 SYDVKM. CDR3 DNA: TGTGCCAGCAGTACAGACAGCATCAATGAAAAACTGTTTTTT. It encodes CASSTDSINEKLFF. The complete variable domain, with remaining parts taken from reference TRBV28 and TRBJ1-4, reads DVKVTQSSRYLVKRTGEKVFLECVQDMDHENMFWYRQDPGLGLRLIYFSYDVKMKEKGDIPEGYSVSREKKERFSLILESASTNQTSMYLCASSTDSINEKLFFGSGTQLSVL.

The chain combines TRBV19 with TRBJ1-2; D unclear. V was cut by 1 base and J by 9 bases, with 6 bases left in between. Germline assignment: CDR1 LNHDA and CDR2 SQIVND (reference sequence). There are 11 residues in the CDR3. CDR3 DNA: TGTGCCAGTAGTATAGGAGAAAGCTACACCTTC. Amino acids: CASSIGESYTF.

The chain joins TRBV2 to TRBJ2-1; possible D gene TRBD1, 6 bases. The V gene lost 4 bases and the J gene lost 5 bases, with 24 bases spanning the gap. CDR1 is SNHLY, CDR2 FYNNEI, per germline. There are 18 residues in the CDR3. The CDR3 is CASSVKFVGHRDHNEQFF. The CDR3 bases are TGTGCCAGCAGTGTTAAATTCGTGGGACACAGGGACCACAATGAGCAGTTCTTC.